This T cell receptor beta chain was sequenced in a study of regulatory T cells in long-lasting Graves disease. This clonotype was picked up many times. Its antigen is unidentified. The CDR3 is made up of 15 amino acids. The V and J ends lost 2 bases and 5 bases respectively, with 15 bases between them. Time point indicated: persistent/refractory GD, antithyroid drugs over 5 years with positive TRAb. Generation of the TCR library employed RNA extracted from PBMCs. Findings of the study overall: Favoring TRBV28, TRBJ1-2 and TRBJ2-5 was a feature seen in persistent disease. Sample size, which was small, may have reduced accuracy.

iRepertoire HTBI primers and Arm-PCR of CDR3 regions built TCR beta libraries. One entry per CDR3 protein results from TCRdb running MiXCR on the multiplex PCR reads. The sample includes approximately 400,000 distinct CDR3 sequences, around 24% of them seen just once. The clonotype was recovered from a female donor with Graves disease. Specimen: peripheral blood mononuclear cells (PBMCs), collected when the disease was refractory, from a patient treated with antithyroid drugs. This chain uses TRBV12-3 or TRBV12-4 with TRBJ2-5, with D possibly matching TRBD2 (5 bases). The CDR3 DNA sequence: TGTGCCAGCAGTTTATCGGGCGGTAGAGGGGAGACCCAGTACTTC. It encodes CASSLSGGRGETQYF.